Below, 21 T cell receptor beta chains from the same sample are listed, as sequenced in a study of siplizumab effects on memory and regulatory T cells. TCRdb's table, derived via immunoSEQ multiplex PCR, lists solely in-frame clones and lacks some. The sample lists fewer than 130,000 clones, more than 90% occurring once. The material sequenced was CD4+ T cells sorted from blood. The receptors derive from a human donor in good health.

This chain uses TRBV18 with TRBJ1-2; D ambiguous. V was cut by 2 bases and J by 8 bases, with 12 bases left in between. CDR3 length: 13 residues. Germline V gene lookup returns CDR1 KGHSH and CDR2 LQKENI. The CDR3 sequence is CASSPSEEGGYTF. CDR3 bases: TGTGCCAGCTCACCAAGCGAGGAAGGCGGCTACACCTTC.

The V call is TRBV10-3, the J call TRBJ2-1; D is possibly TRBD2 (7 bases). Trimming took 6 bases from V and 8 from J, leaving 20 bases between them. The CDR3 spans 15 residues. Per germline, CDR1 ENHRY and CDR2 SYGVKD. DNA of the CDR3: TGTGCCATCAGGAACACGGAGGGGAGGGGGTATGAGCAGTTCTTC. Translating gives CAIRNTEGRGYEQFF.

The genes are TRBV5-1 and TRBJ2-2; D perhaps matches TRBD1 (6 bases). Between the trimmed V and J ends, which lost 1 base and 4 bases, there was a span of 11 bases. Per the germline V gene, CDR1 is SGHRS and CDR2 is YFSETQ. CDR3 length: 15 residues. CDR3 amino acids: CASSLSGDRTGELFF. The CDR3 DNA follows: TGCGCCAGCAGCTTGTCAGGGGACCGCACCGGGGAGCTGTTTTTT.

The chain uses TRBV5-1 and TRBJ2-6, with 7 bases fitting TRBD1. V lost 0 bases to trimming and J lost 0 bases; unmatched junction nucleotides: 6. Germline lookup yields CDR1 SGHRS and CDR2 YFSETQ. The CDR3 extends over 18 amino acids. The DNA of the CDR3 is TGCGCCAGCAGCTTGGGGACAGGTGCTTTCTCTGGGGCCAACGTCCTGACTTTC. Translation gives CASSLGTGAFSGANVLTF.

The chain couples TRBV11-2 to TRBJ1-1, with a tentative D call TRBD1 (5 bases). V shed 3 bases and J shed 3 bases, with 8 bases lying between them. Germline CDR1 reads SGHAT; CDR2 reads FQNNGV. The CDR3 contains 13 residues. CDR3 DNA: TGTGCCAGCAGCTTTGACAGATACACTGAAGCTTTCTTT. Its protein is CASSFDRYTEAFF.

This chain links TRBV5-8 with TRBJ2-1, with D uncertain. This CDR3 spans 15 amino acids. V was clipped by 1 base and J by 7 bases, with 15 bases between them. The V gene's germline CDR1 is SGHTS and CDR2 YDEGEE. In DNA form, the CDR3 reads TGTGCCAGCAGCTTGAAAGGGCTCCAAGGGAATGAGCAGTTCTTC. It is translated as CASSLKGLQGNEQFF.

V and J are TRBV6-5 and TRBJ1-6; D is perhaps TRBD1 (5 bases). The CDR3 extends over 14 amino acids. Germline V CDR1 and CDR2: MNHEY, SVGAGI. The V gene lost 5 bases and the J gene lost 6 bases, with 11 bases spanning the gap. The CDR3 is CASSPGTFNSPLHF. CDR3 DNA: TGTGCCAGCAGTCCCGGGACCTTTAATTCACCCCTCCACTTT.

The chain couples TRBV10-3 to TRBJ2-7; 11 bases agree with TRBD2. The CDR3 contains 16 residues. The V segment lost 0 bases and the J segment 4 bases; nucleotides outside the gene matches: 5. Per germline, CDR1 ENHRY and CDR2 SYGVKD. CDR3 in amino acids: CAISESSLAGGYEQYF. The CDR3 nucleotides read TGTGCCATCAGTGAGTCGTCGCTAGCGGGAGGATACGAGCAGTACTTC.

This clone was observed once. The chain has TRBV6-5 and TRBJ2-5, with D possibly being TRBD1 or TRBD2 (6 bases each). The CDR3 spans 15 residues. Germline V CDR1 and CDR2: MNHEY, SVGAGI. The ends were cut back, 6 bases at V and 1 base at J, with 15 bases in the middle. The CDR3 region is CASSWGASVQETQYF. The DNA of the CDR3 is TGTGCCAGCAGCTGGGGGGCCTCGGTCCAAGAGACCCAGTACTTC.

This chain links TRBV6-5 with TRBJ1-2; possible D gene TRBD1, 5 bases. This CDR3 has 13 amino acids. The ends were cut back, 5 bases at V and 8 bases at J, with 15 bases in the middle. CDR1 and CDR2 from the germline V gene are MNHEY and SVGAGI. Written as DNA, the CDR3 is TGTGCCAGCAGTGAAAAAGGGGAACGGGGCTACACCTTC. It is translated as CASSEKGERGYTF.

This rearrangement joins TRBV5-6 to TRBJ2-1, with D perhaps TRBD2 (5 bases). V shed 4 bases and J shed 9 bases, with 14 bases lying between them. Germline V gene sequence: CDR1 SGHDT, CDR2 YYEEEE. The length of the CDR3 is 13 residues. The CDR3 region has the DNA TGTGCCAGCAGCCTAGCCCGAGGACCTGAGCAGTTCTTC. As protein: CASSLARGPEQFF.

V and J are TRBV27 and TRBJ1-2, with TRBD1 as a possible D gene (5 bases). CDR3 length: 18 residues. V was cut by 5 bases and J by 1 base, with 23 bases left in between. Germline loops: CDR1 MNHEY, CDR2 SMNVEV (reference sequence). The CDR3 bases are TGTGCCAGCAGTCAGACCCCCCCCGCGACAGATTTTAACTATGGCTACACCTTC. It yields the protein CASSQTPPATDFNYGYTF.

This clone has just one count. The chain has TRBV6-6 and TRBJ2-5; D unclear. Deletions cut 6 bases from V and 2 bases from J, with 13 bases between. Germline-derived CDR1 and CDR2 are MNHNY and SVGAGI (reference sequence). This CDR3 comprises 14 residues. In nucleotides, the CDR3 is TGTGCCAGCAGAGACCGCGGCTTGCAAGAGACCCAGTACTTC. Protein sequence: CASRDRGLQETQYF.

The rearrangement uses TRBV5-1 and TRBJ2-3; no definite D call. The CDR3 runs 12 residues. Deletions cut 0 bases from V and 5 bases from J, with 4 bases between. Germline CDR1 reads SGHRS; CDR2 reads YFSETQ. The CDR3 spells CASSLGIDTQYF. As DNA, the CDR3 is TGCGCCAGCAGCTTGGGTATAGATACGCAGTATTTT.

The CDR3 spells CASSYQGFDSPLHF. CDR3 nucleotide sequence: TGTGCCAGCAGCTACCAGGGTTTTGATTCACCCCTCCACTTT. The J gene is TRBJ1-6, the V gene TRBV11-2, with D tentatively TRBD1 (5 bases). CDR1 SGHAT and CDR2 FQNNGV come from the germline V gene. The CDR3 spans 14 residues. V gave up 4 bases and J gave up 8 bases, with 12 bases separating them.

Here the CDR3 reads CASSDPGTGIKGYTF. The DNA of the CDR3 is TGTGCCAGCAGCGACCCCGGGACAGGGATCAAGGGCTACACCTTC. The genes are TRBV21-1 and TRBJ1-2; whether TRBD1, the table's D call, matches the DNA was not checked. TRBV21-1 is a known pseudogene. CDR3 length: 15 amino acids.

The V gene is TRBV7-2, the J gene TRBJ2-7; unclear D gene. Trimming removed 1 base at V and 7 bases at J, with 8 bases between. Germline-derived CDR1 and CDR2 are SGHTA and FQGNSA. The CDR3 extends over 12 amino acids. CDR3 DNA: TGTGCCAGCAGCTTAGAGGTGGGGGAGCAGTACTTC. It yields the protein CASSLEVGEQYF. Full variable domain (rest looked up from reference TRBV7-2 and TRBJ2-7): GAGVSQSPSNKVTEKGKDVELRCDPISGHTALYWYRQSLGQGLEFLIYFQGNSAPDKSGLPSDRFSAERTGGSVSTLTIQRTQQEDSAVYLCASSLEVGEQYFGPGTRLTVT.

The V gene is TRBV6-1, the J gene TRBJ2-4; 7 bases are shared with TRBD2. V lost 2 bases, J lost 5 bases, and 9 bases stayed unmatched. CDR1 and CDR2 (germline): MNHNS, SASEGT. This CDR3 is 16 amino acids long. The chain's CDR3 is CASSEFGGSIQNIQYF. CDR3 DNA sequence: TGTGCCAGCAGTGAATTCGGCGGGAGTATCCAAAACATTCAGTACTTC.

This chain uses TRBV29-1 with TRBJ2-4, with D hard to call. V was trimmed by 6 bases and J by 10 bases, leaving 13 bases between them. The CDR3 spans 11 residues. Germline V lookup: CDR1 SQVTM, CDR2 ANQGSEA. The CDR3 sequence is CSVGTEGIQYF. CDR3 DNA sequence: TGCAGCGTGGGAACAGAAGGAATTCAGTACTTC. Based on the CDR3 plus reference TRBV29-1 and TRBJ2-4, the full variable domain is SAVISQKPSRDICQRGTSLTIQCQVDSQVTMMFWYRQQPGQSLTLIATANQGSEATYESGFVIDKFPISRPNLTFSTLTVSNMSPEDSSIYLCSVGTEGIQYFGAGTRLSVL.

The chain couples TRBV2 to TRBJ2-2; D not resolved. Trimming left V 6 bases short and J 4 bases short, with 21 bases between. This CDR3 is built from 17 residues. Germline V gene data show CDR1 as SNHLY and CDR2 as FYNNEI. The CDR3 DNA reads as TGTGCCAGCAGGGCAGCCCGCGGAAGCGATAGCACCGGGGAGCTGTTTTTT. Residues: CASRAARGSDSTGELFF.

The chain carries TRBV5-6 and TRBJ1-2, with TRBD1 matching over 7 bases. The germline V gene has CDR1 SGHDT and CDR2 YYEEEE. V was clipped by 4 bases and J by 2 bases; unmatched bases: 5. CDR3 size: 14 residues. DNA of the CDR3: TGTGCCAGCAGCCGGGACAGACAGAACTATGGCTACACCTTC. Its protein is CASSRDRQNYGYTF. The complete variable domain, with remaining parts taken from reference TRBV5-6 and TRBJ1-2, reads DAGVTQSPTHLIKTRGQQVTLRCSPKSGHDTVSWYQQALGQGPQFIFQYYEEEERQRGNFPDRFSGHQFPNYSSELNVNALLLGDSALYLCASSRDRQNYGYTFGSGTRLTVV.